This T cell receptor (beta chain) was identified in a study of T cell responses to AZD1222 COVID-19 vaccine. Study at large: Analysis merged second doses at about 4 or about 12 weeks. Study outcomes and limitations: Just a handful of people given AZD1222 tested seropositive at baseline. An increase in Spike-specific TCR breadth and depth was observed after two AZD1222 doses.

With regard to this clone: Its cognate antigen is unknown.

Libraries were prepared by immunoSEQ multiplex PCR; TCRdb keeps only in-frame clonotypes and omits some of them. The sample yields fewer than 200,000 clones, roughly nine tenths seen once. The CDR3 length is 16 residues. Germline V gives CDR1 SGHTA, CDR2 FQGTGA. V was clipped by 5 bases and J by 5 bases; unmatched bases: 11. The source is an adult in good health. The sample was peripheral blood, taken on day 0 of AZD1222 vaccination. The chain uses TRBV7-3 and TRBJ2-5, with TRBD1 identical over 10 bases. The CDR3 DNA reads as TGTGCCAGCAGCGTCTCCGGGACAGGGGTCGGGGAGACCCAGTACTTC. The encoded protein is CASSVSGTGVGETQYF.